One sample yielded the 26 T cell receptor beta chains listed below, sequenced in a study of blood T cell repertoires in COVID-19. Repertoires were generated with immunoSEQ multiplex PCR, while TCRdb's copy carries only in-frame clones and drops some. The sample includes roughly 150,000 clones, 82% of them seen just once. The sequenced sample was peripheral blood. These receptor sequences come from a woman of 80 years or more with active or convalescent COVID-19.

This clone was picked up a small number of times. The rearrangement joins TRBV9 to TRBJ2-2, with TRBD2 identical over 14 bases. The CDR3 is 17 amino acids. CDR1 is SGDLS and CDR2 is YYNGEE in the germline V gene. V lost 0 bases and J lost 4; bases outside the gene matches: 2. The CDR3 nucleotides read TGTGCCAGCAGCGTAGGACTAGCGGGAGGGTCCACCGGGGAGCTGTTTTTT. Translated: CASSVGLAGGSTGELFF. The variable domain in full, completed from reference TRBV9 and TRBJ2-2, reads DSGVTQTPKHLITATGQRVTLRCSPRSGDLSVYWYQQSLDQGLQFLIQYYNGEERAKGNILERFSAQQFPDLHSELNLSSLELGDSALYFCASSVGLAGGSTGELFFGEGSRLTVL.

This clone has only one observation. This chain uses TRBV6-4 with TRBJ1-3; 9 nucleotides match TRBD1. The CDR3 consists of 17 residues. From germline, CDR1 is MRHNA and CDR2 SNTAGT. The V gene end was trimmed by 8 bases and the J gene end by 0 bases; junction bases not matched to a gene: 11. The CDR3 here is CASAGTGPIYSGNTIYF. The CDR3 coding sequence is TGTGCCAGCGCCGGGACAGGGCCTATTTACTCTGGAAACACCATATATTTT.

The chain recombines TRBV6-5 with TRBJ2-1; 8 bases match TRBD2. J gave up 8 bases and V 6 bases, and 6 bases lay outside the gene matches. Germline CDR1 MNHEY, CDR2 SVGAGI. This CDR3 has 13 amino acids. CDR3: CASSPAGAYEQFF. In nucleotides, the CDR3 is TGTGCCAGCAGCCCAGCGGGGGCGTATGAGCAGTTCTTC.

The chain joins TRBV11-2 to TRBJ1-1; no firm D call. Germline lookup yields CDR1 SGHAT and CDR2 FQNNGV. V shed 4 bases and J shed 3 bases, with 12 bases lying between them. The CDR3 consists of 14 residues. CDR3 in amino acids: CASSSGRDDTEAFF. The CDR3 coding sequence is TGTGCCAGCAGCTCCGGGAGGGATGACACTGAAGCTTTCTTT.

This clone showed up just a few times. The chain carries TRBV7-9 and TRBJ1-2, with a tentative D call TRBD1 (5 bases). Trimming stripped 5 bases from V and 2 bases from J, with 12 bases between. This CDR3 comprises 14 residues. The germline gives CDR1 SEHNR, CDR2 FQNEAQ (reference sequence). In DNA, the CDR3 is TGTGCCAGCAGCCCAGGGCAGGGCAACTATGGCTACACCTTC. Encoded protein: CASSPGQGNYGYTF.

This clone came up once. The chain is built from TRBV30 and TRBJ1-4; maybe TRBD1 (6 bases). Trimming pared 0 bases from V and 7 bases from J, leaving 15 bases between. Germline values: CDR1 GTSNPN, CDR2 SVGIG (reference sequence). The CDR3 sequence is 15 residues long. CDR3 DNA: TGTGCCTGGAGTGTACTAGGGACAAACTCTGAAAAACTGTTTTTT. This codes for CAWSVLGTNSEKLFF.

The gene calls are TRBV9 and TRBJ1-1; 8 bases are shared with TRBD1. V gave up 3 bases and J gave up 12 bases; unmatched junction bases: 10. The CDR3 is made up of 13 amino acids. Per the germline V gene, CDR1 is SGDLS and CDR2 is YYNGEE. The CDR3: CASSGQGKGQTFF. CDR3 DNA: TGTGCCAGCAGCGGACAGGGGAAAGGGCAAACTTTCTTT.

The chain links TRBV2 to TRBJ1-5; a weak D match, TRBD1 (5 bases). V was cut by 1 base and J by 7 bases, with 11 bases left in between. The CDR3 sequence is 14 residues long. Germline values: CDR1 SNHLY, CDR2 FYNNEI. In nucleotides, the CDR3 is TGTGCCAGCAGTGAAGAACGCCAGGGACAGCCCCAGCATTTT. Amino acids: CASSEERQGQPQHF.

V gene TRBV18 combines with J gene TRBJ1-1, with 9 bases fitting TRBD1. CDR3 length: 14 amino acids. From germline, CDR1 is KGHSH and CDR2 LQKENI. Trimming took 4 bases from V and 0 from J; bases not matched to a gene: 0. CDR3 nucleotides: TGTGCCAGCTCACGGGACAGGGTGAACACTGAAGCTTTCTTT. Protein: CASSRDRVNTEAFF.

The chain carries TRBV6-5 and TRBJ2-1, with 9 nucleotides matching TRBD2. This CDR3 has 15 amino acids. Trimming removed 6 bases from V and 5 bases from J; junction bases left unmatched: 8. CDR1 is MNHEY and CDR2 is SVGAGI in the germline V gene. The CDR3 region is CASRSTSGFDNEQFF. The DNA of the CDR3 is TGTGCCAGCAGGTCGACTAGCGGATTCGACAATGAGCAGTTCTTC.

CDR3 nucleotide sequence: TGTGCCAGCATTCGCGACAGGGGAGACACTGAAGCTTTCTTT. This codes for CASIRDRGDTEAFF. The chain carries TRBV6-1 and TRBJ1-1; 8 bases match TRBD1. The germline gives CDR1 MNHNS, CDR2 SASEGT. The CDR3 has 14 amino acids. Trimming took 7 bases from V and 3 from J; bases not matched to a gene: 7.

The chain couples TRBV20-1 to TRBJ2-1, with 10 bases that match TRBD2. This CDR3 comprises 13 residues. The ends lost 3 bases at V and 9 bases at J; junction bases unmatched: 5. Looked up from germline, CDR1 is DFQATT and CDR2 is SNEGSKA (reference sequence). CDR3: CSASVAGGVEQFF. DNA for the CDR3: TGCAGTGCTAGTGTAGCGGGGGGTGTTGAGCAGTTCTTC.

Points on this clone: The same CDR3 also results from other DNA sequences found in this sample. This sequence joins TRBV5-1 and TRBJ1-4; possible D gene TRBD1, 6 bases. CDR1 is SGHRS and CDR2 is YFSETQ in the germline V gene. This CDR3 contains 14 residues. Trimming removed 0 bases from V and 6 bases from J, with 9 bases in between. This CDR3 is CASSLGQGYEKLFF. In DNA form, the CDR3 reads TGCGCCAGCAGCTTGGGCCAGGGGTATGAAAAACTGTTTTTT.

The rearrangement links TRBV10-1 to TRBJ2-5; D uncertain. The CDR3 is 12 residues long. Trimming pared 2 bases from V and 4 bases from J, leaving 5 bases between. Germline CDR1 reads WNHNN; CDR2 reads SYGVQD (reference sequence). CDR3 in amino acids: CASSETGETQYF. CDR3 coding DNA: TGCGCCAGCAGTGAGACGGGAGAGACCCAGTACTTC.

The rearrangement joins TRBV27 to TRBJ1-4; 7 bases map to TRBD1. CDR3 length: 14 amino acids. J gave up 0 bases and V 5 bases, and 0 bases lay outside the gene matches. Germline V CDR1 and CDR2: MNHEY, SMNVEV (reference sequence). The CDR3 bases are TGTGCCAGCAGTGGGACAGCAACTAATGAAAAACTGTTTTTT. Amino acids: CASSGTATNEKLFF.

The chain's CDR3 is CASSLSYQPGLAAYNEQFF. CDR3 DNA: TGCGCCAGCAGCTTATCCTATCAACCGGGACTAGCGGCTTACAATGAGCAGTTCTTC. This chain joins TRBV5-1 and TRBJ2-1; 11 bases map to TRBD2. Germline lookup yields CDR1 SGHRS and CDR2 YFSETQ. This CDR3 contains 19 residues. V shed 2 bases and J 4 bases; nucleotides not matched to a gene: 14.

The chain recombines TRBV27 with TRBJ1-1, with TRBD1 matching 9 bases. CDR3 size: 14 residues. V lost 4 bases, J lost 9 bases, and 9 bases stayed unmatched. CDR1 is MNHEY, CDR2 SMNVEV, per germline (reference sequence). In DNA form, the CDR3 reads TGTGCCAGCAGTTGGACCGGGACAGGGAAAAAAGCTTTCTTT. Its protein is CASSWTGTGKKAFF.

The genes are TRBV5-1 and TRBJ1-1; perhaps TRBD1 as D (6 bases). CDR1 and CDR2 from the germline V gene are SGHRS and YFSETQ. The V end was cut by 2 bases, the J end by 6 bases, with 11 bases between. This CDR3 contains 13 residues. The CDR3 region has the DNA TGCGCCAGCAGCTTCGCGACAGGTTCTGAAGCTTTCTTT. Its protein is CASSFATGSEAFF.

The J gene is TRBJ2-4, the V gene TRBV14; 7 positions match TRBD1. Germline loops: CDR1 SGHDN, CDR2 FVKESK. The length of the CDR3 is 15 residues. The V and J ends lost 4 bases and 6 bases, in that order; junction bases with no gene match: 9. CDR3 residues: CASSPQGSFGNIQYF. Here the CDR3 DNA reads TGTGCCAGCAGCCCACAGGGGTCTTTTGGAAACATTCAGTACTTC. The full variable domain, in which reference TRBV14 and TRBJ2-4 provide the parts outside the CDR3, is EAGVTQFPSHSVIEKGQTVTLRCDPISGHDNLYWYRRVMGKEIKFLLHFVKESKQDESGMPNNRFLAERTGGTYSTLKVQPAELEDSGVYFCASSPQGSFGNIQYFGAGTRLSVL.

The chain couples TRBV12-3 or TRBV12-4 to TRBJ2-7, with 8 bases aligning to TRBD2. The length of the CDR3 is 12 residues. Trimming removed 6 bases from V and 6 bases from J; junction bases left unmatched: 4. This chain's CDR3 is CASSFGRGEQYF. In nucleotides, the CDR3 is TGTGCCAGCAGCTTCGGGAGGGGCGAGCAGTACTTC.

This clone was counted once. This chain connects TRBV2 to TRBJ1-5, with a tentative D call TRBD1 (6 bases). Germline V gene data show CDR1 as SNHLY and CDR2 as FYNNEI. CDR3 length: 13 residues. The V gene lost 5 bases and the J gene lost 9 bases, with 14 bases spanning the gap. CDR3: CASSPRGGGPQHF. The CDR3 DNA reads as TGTGCCAGCAGTCCGAGGGGGGGAGGGCCCCAGCATTTT.

V usage is TRBV10-2 and J usage is TRBJ2-1, with 10 bases fitting TRBD2. This CDR3 region has 20 residues. Trimming took 2 bases from V and 5 from J; bases not matched to a gene: 18. Germline V gene data show CDR1 as WSHSY and CDR2 as SAAADI. The chain's CDR3 is CASSEGPLAGEWGMNNEQFF. In DNA, the CDR3 is TGCGCCAGCAGTGAGGGACCCCTAGCGGGAGAGTGGGGGATGAACAATGAGCAGTTCTTC.

The chain combines TRBV5-1 with TRBJ2-5; possibly TRBD2 for D (6 bases). Germline V lookup: CDR1 SGHRS, CDR2 YFSETQ. The length of the CDR3 is 14 residues. V dropped 6 bases and J dropped 1 base, with 13 bases sitting between them. The CDR3 loop is CASTPDGGQETQYF. CDR3 nucleotide sequence: TGCGCCAGCACCCCGGACGGGGGCCAAGAGACCCAGTACTTC.

This clone came up a few times. This chain uses TRBV5-8 with TRBJ1-5; a possible D gene is TRBD1 (5 bases). The germline gives CDR1 SGHTS, CDR2 YDEGEE. V shed 0 bases and J shed 3 bases, with 10 bases lying between them. CDR3 size: 15 residues. CDR3 DNA: TGTGCCAGCAGCTTGGGTCAGGGTAACAATCAGCCCCAGCATTTT. Amino acid sequence: CASSLGQGNNQPQHF.

This rearrangement joins TRBV6-1 to TRBJ1-5; TRBD1 is a possible D gene (6 bases). V lost 1 base and J lost 6, with 10 bases in between. Germline V gene data show CDR1 as MNHNS and CDR2 as SASEGT. The CDR3 covers 14 residues. CDR3 in amino acids: CASSEVGATQPQHF. The CDR3 DNA reads as TGTGCCAGCAGTGAAGTGGGGGCCACTCAGCCCCAGCATTTT.

The V call is TRBV24-1, the J call TRBJ2-1; 10 bases map to TRBD2. The CDR3 runs to 16 residues. Germline V gene lookup returns CDR1 KGHDR and CDR2 SFDVKD. V was clipped by 4 bases and J by 1 base; unmatched bases: 3. The chain's CDR3 is CATSDPSGSSYNEQFF. The CDR3 region has the DNA TGTGCCACCAGTGACCCTAGCGGGAGTTCCTACAATGAGCAGTTCTTC.